The 9 T cell receptor beta chains presented below share a single source sample, sequenced in a study of cytomegalovirus exposure and HLA in healthy donors. This table comes from immunoSEQ multiplex PCR, and its TCRdb copy is limited to in-frame clones, with some not included. The table lists 100,000 to 150,000 clones, approximately 90% of them singletons. Sequencing was done on a sample of PBMCs. The source is a woman between 18 and 30 years old in good health and CMV-seronegative.

The chain's CDR3 is CASSLGGRGQETQYF. DNA of the CDR3: TGTGCCAGCAGCTTGGGCGGCAGGGGGCAAGAGACCCAGTACTTC. V is TRBV5-8 and J is TRBJ2-5; 7 nucleotides line up with TRBD1. V was clipped by 0 bases and J by 2 bases; unmatched bases: 4. Looked up from germline, CDR1 is SGHTS and CDR2 is YDEGEE. The CDR3 is made up of 15 amino acids.

The chain joins TRBV28 to TRBJ2-5, with 12 bases matching TRBD2. CDR3 length equals 14 residues. V shed 4 bases and J 5 bases; nucleotides not matched to a gene: 2. Germline V gene lookup returns CDR1 MDHEN and CDR2 SYDVKM. The CDR3 DNA is TGTGCCAGCAGTTCGGGACTAGCGGGTGAGACCCAGTACTTC. Amino acid sequence: CASSSGLAGETQYF.

The rearrangement joins TRBV7-9 to TRBJ2-7, with 7 nucleotides matching TRBD1. Germline V lookup: CDR1 SEHNR, CDR2 FQNEAQ (reference sequence). V was pared by 5 bases and J by 5 bases, with 12 bases of the junction left unmatched. The CDR3 spans 15 residues. The CDR3 loop is CASSVTGAPRDEQYF. CDR3 sequence (DNA): TGTGCCAGCAGCGTTACAGGGGCCCCGAGGGACGAGCAGTACTTC. The full variable domain, in which reference TRBV7-9 and TRBJ2-7 provide the parts outside the CDR3, is DTGVSQNPRHKITKRGQNVTFRCDPISEHNRLYWYRQTLGQGPEFLTYFQNEAQLEKSRLLSDRFSAERPKGSFSTLEIQRTEQGDSAMYLCASSVTGAPRDEQYFGPGTRLTVT.

The chain is built from TRBV19 and TRBJ1-2; 7 bases line up with TRBD1. Per the germline V gene, CDR1 is LNHDA and CDR2 is SQIVND (reference sequence). The CDR3 is made up of 12 amino acids. Trimming at V came to 5 bases and at J to 5 bases, leaving 2 bases not matched to a gene. The CDR3 spells CASSRQGYGYTF. The DNA of the CDR3 is TGTGCCAGTAGTCGACAGGGATATGGCTACACCTTC.

The V call is TRBV30, the J call TRBJ2-1, with a weak D call TRBD1 (6 bases). Between the trimmed V and J ends, which lost 3 bases and 2 bases, there was a span of 11 bases. The CDR3 has 14 amino acids. Germline CDR1 reads GTSNPN; CDR2 reads SVGIG (reference sequence). The CDR3 region has the DNA TGTGCCTGGAGGTTACAGGGTACCTACAATGAGCAGTTCTTC. It specifies CAWRLQGTYNEQFF.

The rearrangement uses TRBV9 and TRBJ1-2, with 10 positions matching TRBD1. This CDR3 comprises 17 residues. Germline V gene sequence: CDR1 SGDLS, CDR2 YYNGEE. J gave up 4 bases and V 3 bases, and 12 bases lay outside the gene matches. The CDR3 sequence: CASSGGTGVLGSYGYTF. The CDR3 coding sequence is TGTGCCAGCAGCGGGGGGACAGGGGTTCTAGGAAGCTATGGCTACACCTTC. Full variable domain (rest looked up from reference TRBV9 and TRBJ1-2): DSGVTQTPKHLITATGQRVTLRCSPRSGDLSVYWYQQSLDQGLQFLIQYYNGEERAKGNILERFSAQQFPDLHSELNLSSLELGDSALYFCASSGGTGVLGSYGYTFGSGTRLTVV.

The chain recombines TRBV19 with TRBJ1-1; 9 bases are shared with TRBD1. Germline CDR1 LNHDA, CDR2 SQIVND (reference sequence). V dropped 7 bases and J dropped 5; count of bases not matched to a gene: 8. The CDR3 is made up of 14 amino acids. DNA for the CDR3: TGTGCCAGTAAACGGACAGGGGCCTTTACTGAAGCTTTCTTT. It codes for CASKRTGAFTEAFF.

The V gene is TRBV5-6, the J gene TRBJ2-7, with TRBD1 matching over 9 bases. Per the germline V gene, CDR1 is SGHDT and CDR2 is YYEEEE. Trimming cost V 4 bases and J 4 bases; bases outside gene matches: 15. There are 17 residues in the CDR3. DNA for the CDR3: TGTGCCAGCAGCGACATCCCCCGCTCGACAGGGGGATACGAGCAGTACTTC. Its protein product is CASSDIPRSTGGYEQYF. Full variable domain (missing parts from reference TRBV5-6 and TRBJ2-7): DAGVTQSPTHLIKTRGQQVTLRCSPKSGHDTVSWYQQALGQGPQFIFQYYEEEERQRGNFPDRFSGHQFPNYSSELNVNALLLGDSALYLCASSDIPRSTGGYEQYFGPGTRLTVT.

CDR3 sequence reads: CASSLGTGANYGYTF. DNA of the CDR3: TGTGCCAGCAGTTTGGGGACAGGGGCGAACTATGGCTACACCTTC. The chain links TRBV28 to TRBJ1-2; 10 bases agree with TRBD1. Germline CDR1 and CDR2: MDHEN and SYDVKM. The CDR3 has 15 residues. V lost 3 bases, J lost 2 bases, and 3 bases stayed unmatched.